This T cell receptor (beta chain) is drawn from a study of T cells in Graves' hyperthyroidism and ophthalmopathy. Study-wide results and caveats: Blood also contained most expanded thyroid clonotypes above 0.001. Ophthalmopathy onset followed model prediction by a median around 6.6 months.

Patients were excluded because of uncontrolled infection, other autoimmune disease, pregnancy or lactation. The authors took PBMCs from 10 ml fresh peripheral blood. RNA transcripts yielded amplified TCR beta CDR3 regions. The TCR CDR3 first-round RT-PCR relied on the HTBI primer set. TCRdb re-called the multiplex PCR reads with MiXCR, one entry per CDR3 protein. The sample shows roughly 700,000 distinct CDR3 sequences, 17% of them seen only once. Details on this clonotype: What it binds is not known.

The sample comprised blood. The receptor comes from a man aged 50-60 years with Graves' hyperthyroidism.

The CDR3 DNA reads TGCAGCGTTGAACGAGTCAACAATGAGCAGTTCTTC. It translates to CSVERVNNEQFF. V is TRBV29-1 and J is TRBJ2-1; D is unresolved. Deletions cut 2 bases from V and 5 bases from J, with 7 bases between. Germline CDR1 is SQVTM and CDR2 is ANQGSEA. The CDR3 is 12 residues long.